This is a list of T cell receptor beta chains from one sample in a study of PD-1 blockade in classical Hodgkin lymphoma. Profiled with immunoSEQ multiplex PCR; TCRdb holds only in-frame clones, not every one. This sample has 10,000 to 15,000 clones; just under 80% occur once, and the top ten carry about 24%. Here the sequenced sample was peripheral blood mononuclear cells (PBMCs), taken at baseline. These receptors all come from a human donor with classical Hodgkin lymphoma. Each CDR3 is given with its conserved first and last residue. The order of the fields is V gene, clone size, J gene, D gene, CDR3 DNA, CDR3 protein. A D gene is named only where the DNA matches it firmly. Not all rows give a size; the values are once, few, many and, for expanded clones, a class.

v_gene: TRBV9
abundance: -
j_gene: TRBJ2-1
d_gene: TRBD2
CDR3nt: TGTGCCAGCAGCGTAGCGGGGGGGTCCCACAATGAGCAGTTCTTC
CDR3aa: CASSVAGGSHNEQFF

v_gene: TRBV10-2
abundance: -
j_gene: TRBJ1-2
d_gene: -
CDR3nt: TGCGCCAGCAGTGAGTCGGGGGGACCGGCGGATGGCTACACCTTC
CDR3aa: CASSESGGPADGYTF

v_gene: TRBV2
abundance: -
j_gene: TRBJ2-7
d_gene: -
CDR3nt: TGTGCCTCCCGACGAGAGACCTACGAGCAGTACTTC
CDR3aa: CASRRETYEQYF

v_gene: TRBV18
abundance: -
j_gene: TRBJ1-2
d_gene: -
CDR3nt: TGTGCCAGCTCACCAAGGGACAAACCGAATGGCTACACCTTC
CDR3aa: CASSPRDKPNGYTF

v_gene: TRBV6-5
abundance: -
j_gene: TRBJ2-3
d_gene: -
CDR3nt: TGTGCCAGCAGTTACTCGGGGGCCTACACAGATACGCAGTATTTT
CDR3aa: CASSYSGAYTDTQYF

v_gene: TRBV7-9
abundance: -
j_gene: TRBJ2-7
d_gene: -
CDR3nt: TGTGCCAGCAGGCGGCAGGGTTCCTACGAGCAGTACTTC
CDR3aa: CASRRQGSYEQYF

v_gene: TRBV19
abundance: -
j_gene: TRBJ2-7
d_gene: TRBD1
CDR3nt: TGTGCCAGTAGTACCCACAGGGGGTCTAAGGGAGAGCAGTACTTC
CDR3aa: CASSTHRGSKGEQYF

v_gene: TRBV18
abundance: -
j_gene: TRBJ1-3
d_gene: -
CDR3nt: TGTGCCAGCTCACCTAATACAGGGAGCCCTGGAAACACCATATATTTT
CDR3aa: CASSPNTGSPGNTIYF

v_gene: TRBV29-1
abundance: once
j_gene: TRBJ2-7
d_gene: -
CDR3nt: TGCAGCGTTGAAGTCAGGGGCTACGAGCAGTACTTC
CDR3aa: CSVEVRGYEQYF

v_gene: TRBV10-3
abundance: medium-sized
j_gene: TRBJ2-7
d_gene: -
CDR3nt: TGTGCCATCAGTGATGACCCCAAACGGACAGTCTCCTACGAGCAGTACTTC
CDR3aa: CAISDDPKRTVSYEQYF

v_gene: TRBV27
abundance: once
j_gene: TRBJ2-2
d_gene: -
CDR3nt: TGTGCCAGCAGCTGGGCCATCGGCGGGGAGCTGTTTTTT
CDR3aa: CASSWAIGGELFF

v_gene: TRBV13
abundance: -
j_gene: TRBJ1-6
d_gene: -
CDR3nt: TGTGCCAGCAGCCATGGGGGCGGGACGAGTGGTTCACCCCTCCACTTT
CDR3aa: CASSHGGGTSGSPLHF

v_gene: TRBV5-6
abundance: -
j_gene: TRBJ1-1
d_gene: -
CDR3nt: TGTGCCAGCAGGAATGGAGGTATCATGAACACTGAAGCTTTCTTT
CDR3aa: CASRNGGIMNTEAFF

v_gene: TRBV27
abundance: -
j_gene: TRBJ2-7
d_gene: -
CDR3nt: TGTGCCAGCAGTGTATGGGGGAACGAGCAGTACTTC
CDR3aa: CASSVWGNEQYF

v_gene: TRBV11-2
abundance: -
j_gene: TRBJ2-7
d_gene: TRBD1
CDR3nt: TGTGCCAGCAGCCTGACAGGGTCTACTTACGAGCAGTACTTC
CDR3aa: CASSLTGSTYEQYF

v_gene: TRBV5-5
abundance: once
j_gene: TRBJ2-7
d_gene: TRBD1
CDR3nt: TGTGCCAGCAGCTCGACAGGGGTTACCCTTTACGAGCAGTACTTC
CDR3aa: CASSSTGVTLYEQYF

v_gene: TRBV21-1
abundance: -
j_gene: TRBJ2-1
d_gene: -
CDR3nt: TGTGCCAGCATCCACAGGGGACGGAGCAATGAGCAGTTCTTC
CDR3aa: CASIHRGRSNEQFF

v_gene: TRBV5-4
abundance: -
j_gene: TRBJ2-5
d_gene: TRBD1
CDR3nt: TGTGCCAGCAGCTGGGGACAGGGAGGGGAGACCCAGTACTTC
CDR3aa: CASSWGQGGETQYF

v_gene: TRBV2
abundance: -
j_gene: TRBJ1-3
d_gene: -
CDR3nt: TGTGCCAGCATAAGCTCTGGAAACACCATATATTTT
CDR3aa: CASISSGNTIYF

v_gene: TRBV5-1
abundance: -
j_gene: TRBJ1-2
d_gene: TRBD1
CDR3nt: TGCGCCAGCAGCCGACAGGGCGGCGGCTATGGCTACACCTTC
CDR3aa: CASSRQGGGYGYTF

v_gene: TRBV6-5
abundance: -
j_gene: TRBJ1-2
d_gene: TRBD1
CDR3nt: TGTGCCAGCAGACCCCGGACAGGGGGCATGTATGGCTACACCTTC
CDR3aa: CASRPRTGGMYGYTF

v_gene: TRBV7-8
abundance: -
j_gene: TRBJ2-4
d_gene: TRBD2
CDR3nt: TGTGCCAGCAGCTCCCCAAAGGCGGGGGGAGCCAAAAACATTCAGTACTTC
CDR3aa: CASSSPKAGGAKNIQYF

v_gene: TRBV5-1
abundance: once
j_gene: TRBJ1-1
d_gene: -
CDR3nt: TGCGCCAGCAGCTTGGTTTGGTTGAACACTGAAGCTTTCTTT
CDR3aa: CASSLVWLNTEAFF

v_gene: TRBV20-1
abundance: large
j_gene: TRBJ1-6
d_gene: -
CDR3nt: TGCAGTGCTAGGACAGGATGGGGCCCCCACTTT
CDR3aa: CSARTGWGPHF

v_gene: TRBV5-1
abundance: -
j_gene: TRBJ1-6
d_gene: -
CDR3nt: TGCGCCAGCAGCTTGGCCGGAGAGGGTATCTCACCCCTCCACTTT
CDR3aa: CASSLAGEGISPLHF

v_gene: TRBV2
abundance: -
j_gene: TRBJ1-3
d_gene: -
CDR3nt: TGTGCCAGCAGTGAAGGGGGGCAGGGGAACACCATATATTTT
CDR3aa: CASSEGGQGNTIYF

v_gene: TRBV7-2
abundance: -
j_gene: TRBJ2-1
d_gene: TRBD1
CDR3nt: TGTGCCAGCAGCTTAGAACAGGGGTCCTACAATGAGCAGTTCTTC
CDR3aa: CASSLEQGSYNEQFF

v_gene: TRBV6-6
abundance: -
j_gene: TRBJ1-2
d_gene: -
CDR3nt: TGTGCCAGCACAATCTTTTGGGGACATCCGCAAGGCTACACCTTC
CDR3aa: CASTIFWGHPQGYTF

v_gene: TRBV5-1
abundance: -
j_gene: TRBJ1-6
d_gene: -
CDR3nt: TGCGCCAGCAGCTTGGGGCAGGTAGTGAATTCACCCCTCCACTTT
CDR3aa: CASSLGQVVNSPLHF

v_gene: TRBV6-6
abundance: -
j_gene: TRBJ1-1
d_gene: -
CDR3nt: TGTGCCAGCAGTTACCCCCAGGACACTGAAGCTTTCTTT
CDR3aa: CASSYPQDTEAFF

v_gene: TRBV27
abundance: -
j_gene: TRBJ1-2
d_gene: TRBD1
CDR3nt: TGTGCCAGCAGAAACACAGGGGTCTTCAACTATGGCTACACCTTC
CDR3aa: CASRNTGVFNYGYTF

v_gene: TRBV7-9
abundance: -
j_gene: TRBJ2-3
d_gene: -
CDR3nt: TGTGCCAGCAGCTTGACGACGAGCACAGATACGCAGTATTTT
CDR3aa: CASSLTTSTDTQYF

v_gene: TRBV7-9
abundance: -
j_gene: TRBJ2-7
d_gene: -
CDR3nt: TGTGCCAGCAGCTCCCCCGGGTCTCCCGCCCGCGAGCAGTACTTC
CDR3aa: CASSSPGSPAREQYF

v_gene: TRBV4-1
abundance: medium-sized
j_gene: TRBJ2-7
d_gene: -
CDR3nt: TGCGCCAGCAGCCAAGATGAGTTGATTCCTCTTTGGAACGAGCAGTACTTC
CDR3aa: CASSQDELIPLWNEQYF

v_gene: TRBV18
abundance: -
j_gene: TRBJ1-2
d_gene: TRBD1
CDR3nt: TGTGCCAGCTCATCACTGGACAGGTTCTCTTCCTCTAACTATGGCTACACCTTC
CDR3aa: CASSSLDRFSSSNYGYTF

v_gene: TRBV6-5
abundance: once
j_gene: TRBJ2-1
d_gene: -
CDR3nt: TGTGCCAGCAGTTACTATGGGGCCTGGAATGAGCAGTTCTTC
CDR3aa: CASSYYGAWNEQFF